This T cell receptor (beta chain) originates from a study of response to subunit inactivated influenza vaccine. J gave up 1 base and V 5 bases, and 11 bases lay outside the gene matches. CDR1 is LGHDT and CDR2 is YNNKEL in the germline V gene (reference sequence). This CDR3 has 17 residues. Each CDR3 protein gets one entry after TCRdb re-called the RT-PCR reads with MiXCR. The table lists approximately 700,000 distinct CDR3 sequences, approximately 15% of them singletons. The sample holds many counts of this clonotype. This sequence originates from a man aged 45-65 years who received an inactivated influenza vaccine. The chain is built from TRBV3-1 and TRBJ2-3; TRBD2 agrees at 8 bases. The starting material was PBMCs from blood, obtained less than 15 days before vaccination. The CDR3 bases are TGTGCCAGCAGCTATACAAGTGCGGGGGGCGGCACAGATACGCAGTATTTT. Amino acids: CASSYTSAGGGTDTQYF.